This TCR beta chain emerged from a study of technical replicates of blood from several donors. TCRdb keeps only in-frame clones here, not all; method: immunoSEQ multiplex PCR. Seen here are roughly 80,000 clones, about 89% observed once, and the top ten hold approximately 0.42%. Trimming stripped 0 bases from V and 10 bases from J, with 13 bases between. The V gene's germline CDR1 is SGHVS and CDR2 FNYEAQ. CDR3 length: 15 residues. This TCR was sampled from a human donor in good health. The chain uses TRBV7-6 and TRBJ1-6, with D perhaps matching TRBD1 (5 bases). The sample comprised T cells isolated from PBMCs. CDR3 region: CASSLAGRASSPLHF. In nucleotides, the CDR3 is TGTGCCAGCAGCTTAGCGGGCAGGGCCTCCTCACCCCTCCACTTT.